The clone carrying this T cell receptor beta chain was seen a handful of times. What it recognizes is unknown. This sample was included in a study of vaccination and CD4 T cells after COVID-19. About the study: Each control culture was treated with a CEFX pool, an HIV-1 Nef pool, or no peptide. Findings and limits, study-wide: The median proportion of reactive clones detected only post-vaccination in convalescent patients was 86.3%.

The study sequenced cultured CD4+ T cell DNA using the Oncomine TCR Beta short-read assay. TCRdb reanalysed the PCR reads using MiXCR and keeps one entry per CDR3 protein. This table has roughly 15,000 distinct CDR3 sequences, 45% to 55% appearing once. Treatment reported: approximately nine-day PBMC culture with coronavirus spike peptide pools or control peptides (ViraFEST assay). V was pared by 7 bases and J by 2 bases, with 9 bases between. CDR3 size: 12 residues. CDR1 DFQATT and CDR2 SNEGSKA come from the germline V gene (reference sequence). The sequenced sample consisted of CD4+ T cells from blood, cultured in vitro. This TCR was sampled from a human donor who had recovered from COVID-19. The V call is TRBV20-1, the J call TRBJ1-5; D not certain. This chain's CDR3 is CSVLSGNQPQHF. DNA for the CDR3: TGCAGTGTTTTATCGGGCAATCAGCCCCAGCATTTT.